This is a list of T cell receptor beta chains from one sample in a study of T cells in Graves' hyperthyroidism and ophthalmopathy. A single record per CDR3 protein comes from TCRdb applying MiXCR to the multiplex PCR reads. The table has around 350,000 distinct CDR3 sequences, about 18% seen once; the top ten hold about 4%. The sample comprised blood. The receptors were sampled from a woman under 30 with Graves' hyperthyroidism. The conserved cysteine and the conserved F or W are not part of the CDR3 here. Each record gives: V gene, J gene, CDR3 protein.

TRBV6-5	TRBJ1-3	ASSRDSLEYTIY
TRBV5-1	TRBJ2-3	ASSLRGGADTQY
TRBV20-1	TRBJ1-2	SARPPRTELNYGYT
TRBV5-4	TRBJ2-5	ASSLTVTVETQY
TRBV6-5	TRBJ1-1	ASSYRVAPPAEAF
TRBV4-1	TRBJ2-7	ASSQDRRTGRDEQY
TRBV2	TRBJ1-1	ASTKRTGAYEAF
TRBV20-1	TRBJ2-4	SARGQEAKNIQY
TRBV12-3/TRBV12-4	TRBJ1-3	ASTLGTSGNTIY
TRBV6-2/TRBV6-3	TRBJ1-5	ASSYGQGPNQPQH
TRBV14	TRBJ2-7	ASSQAAGSYEQY
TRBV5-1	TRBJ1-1	ASSLYPTGYLNTEAF
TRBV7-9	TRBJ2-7	ASSPGEGRSEQY
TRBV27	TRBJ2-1	ASSLPGGISHNEQF
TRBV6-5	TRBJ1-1	ASSYPPPGRTEAF
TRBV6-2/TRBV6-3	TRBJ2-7	ASSYSSYRQANEQY
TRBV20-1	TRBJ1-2	SAPGTGGYGYT
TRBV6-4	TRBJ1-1	ASSALRGRKGEAF
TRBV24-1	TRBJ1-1	ATSEENTEAF
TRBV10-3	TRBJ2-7	AISGRAFPLREQY
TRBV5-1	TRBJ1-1	ASSPGTENTEAF
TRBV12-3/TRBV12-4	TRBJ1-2	ASSSPGVGGYT
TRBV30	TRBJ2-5	AWNRGLAGETQY
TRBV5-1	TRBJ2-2	ANSLIEKGTGELF
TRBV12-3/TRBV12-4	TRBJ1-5	ASSKGRNQPQH
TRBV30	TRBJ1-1	AWSPIEGAF
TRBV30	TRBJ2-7	AWSGGGPYEQY
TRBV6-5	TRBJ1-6	ASSYEKGQSYNSPLH
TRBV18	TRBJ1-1	AIQSGMNTEAF
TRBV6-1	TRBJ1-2	ASTYRDRGGYT
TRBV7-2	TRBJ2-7	ASSPEGGRAYEQY
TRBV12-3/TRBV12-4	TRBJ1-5	ASSLPVANQPQH
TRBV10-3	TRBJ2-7	AISAGPRDEQY
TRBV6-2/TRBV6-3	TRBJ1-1	ASNPWVGTNTEAF
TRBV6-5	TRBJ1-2	ASRAGGYGYT
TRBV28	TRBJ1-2	ASSLWSGGGYT
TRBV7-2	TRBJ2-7	ASSSGTVSEQY
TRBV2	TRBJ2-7	ASRGRDRPYEQY
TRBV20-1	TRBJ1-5	SARATVRSNQPQH
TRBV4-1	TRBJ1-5	ASSRPGQGINIGNQPQH
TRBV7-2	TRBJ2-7	ASSLTGAYPYEQY
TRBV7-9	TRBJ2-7	ASSPRESPYEQY
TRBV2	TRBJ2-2	ASSETGARTGELF
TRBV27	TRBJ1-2	ASSFRGLGGYT
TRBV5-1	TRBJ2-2	ASSFTGFTGELF
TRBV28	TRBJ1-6	ASSSGEHYNSPLH
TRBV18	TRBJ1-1	ASSTADSSNTEAF
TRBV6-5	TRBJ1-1	ASSYSVGTEAF
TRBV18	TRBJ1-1	ASSPGLGLAF
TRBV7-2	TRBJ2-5	ASSPGQGAHQETQY
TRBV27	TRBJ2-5	ASSLSVPGQETQY
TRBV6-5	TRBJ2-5	ASSYSGQGSETQY
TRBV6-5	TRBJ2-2	ASRIGGSTGELF
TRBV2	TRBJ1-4	ASSEEDGNEKLF
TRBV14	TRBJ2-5	ASSQERGTRSETQY
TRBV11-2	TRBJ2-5	ASSFGQGETQY